This T cell receptor beta chain was documented in a study of PD-L1 blockade in urothelial cancer. Study in general: About 85% of the roughly 30 patients comprised males who had bladder-origin urothelial cancer.

For each patient, 1 to 8 samples were obtained, pretreatment and on-treatment. Per germline, CDR1 LNHDA and CDR2 SQIVND (reference sequence). This CDR3 is built from 16 residues. V dropped 5 bases and J dropped 0 bases, with 11 bases sitting between them. In each PCR, synthetic TCR analog templates were spiked in. Assay: immunoSEQ multiplex PCR; the TCRdb copy retains only in-frame clones and omits some. The sample holds more than 35,000 clones, about four fifths seen once. This receptor was taken from a man in his 70s with urothelial cancer. The rearrangement uses TRBV19 and TRBJ1-6; no clear D. The sample consisted of PBMCs, taken around atezolizumab (anti-PD-L1) treatment. CDR3 in amino acids: CASSPDSSSYNSPLHF. The CDR3 DNA is TGTGCCAGTAGTCCGGACTCGAGCTCCTATAATTCACCCCTCCACTTT.